This T cell receptor beta chain was retrieved from a study of T cell repertoires in cytomegalovirus infection. Study in general: It was the public TCR beta signatures that indicated both CMV infection and matching HLA type.

This clonotype was recorded a few times. Its antigen is not known. TCRdb redid the calling of the reads with MiXCR, one entry per CDR3 protein. The table includes 570,000 or so distinct CDR3 sequences, almost 40% detected once. Trimming left V 0 bases short and J 3 bases short, with 12 bases between. This CDR3 has 16 residues. Germline-derived CDR1 and CDR2 are MNHEY and SMNVEV (reference sequence). The input for sequencing was cultured PBMCs, taken from culture after CMV antigen stimulation. The clonotype comes from a human donor in good health (CMV status not recorded). Some clones in this sample may be carry-over from other donors' samples. This chain links TRBV27 with TRBJ2-4; D gene unclear. The CDR3 DNA follows: TGTGCCAGCAGTTTATCGCGGCATCCGATCAAAAACATTCAGTACTTC. Protein: CASSLSRHPIKNIQYF.